This T cell receptor beta chain was found in a study of T cells in localized non-small cell lung cancer. Study outcomes and limitations: Uninvolved adjacent lung showed peak T cell clonality, exceeding tumor. As only one tumor region underwent sequencing, heterogeneity remains possible.

As for this clone: Its antigen remains unidentified.

Libraries were prepared by immunoSEQ multiplex PCR; TCRdb keeps only in-frame clonotypes and omits some of them. In the table there are about 40,000 clones, about 76% of which are singletons. Germline V gene sequence: CDR1 SEHNR, CDR2 FQNEAQ (reference sequence). The CDR3 has 13 residues. Trimming stripped 0 bases from V and 6 bases from J, with 9 bases between. Sequencing was performed on peripheral blood mononuclear cells, taken before any cancer treatment. The V gene is TRBV7-9, the J gene TRBJ2-7; D not resolved. The source of this sequence is a male donor aged 60 or older with stage II lung adenocarcinoma. CDR3 residues: CASSLATSGEQYF. CDR3 nucleotide sequence: TGTGCCAGCAGCTTAGCAACTTCCGGCGAGCAGTACTTC.